Following are 10 T cell receptor beta chains from one sample sequenced in a study of T-cell reconstitution after alpha-beta-depleted transplantation in children. It was with unique molecular identifiers that the TCRbeta library was prepared. TCRdb processed the PCR reads anew with MiXCR; each CDR3 protein has one entry. The data hold approximately 270,000 distinct CDR3 sequences, with nearly 10% observed a single time. The source was PBMCs from the stem cell graft donor, collected from the stem cell graft. The receptors shown here come from a human donor who donated a stem cell graft to a child with SCID.

The sample holds a few counts of this clonotype. CDR3 sequence reads: CASRKRRLGEGSTDTQYF. The CDR3 DNA reads TGTGCCAGCAGAAAGAGGAGGCTAGGAGAGGGGTCCACAGATACGCAGTATTTT. This rearrangement joins TRBV25-1 to TRBJ2-3; perhaps D is TRBD1 or TRBD2 (5 bases each). Looked up from germline, CDR1 is MGHDK and CDR2 is SYGVNS. The CDR3 is made up of 18 amino acids. V was shortened by 6 bases and J by 2 bases, with 24 bases between the two germline ends.

This clonotype was observed a handful of times. V gene TRBV12-3 or TRBV12-4 combines with J gene TRBJ2-3, with D possibly matching TRBD2 (5 bases). The CDR3 loop spans 14 amino acids. V lost 6 bases and J lost 2, with 12 bases in between. DNA for the CDR3: TGTGCCAGCAGCAACCGAGGGTACACAGATACGCAGTATTTT. Its translation is CASSNRGYTDTQYF.

This clonotype has only a few counts. The gene calls are TRBV29-1 and TRBJ2-1; no reliable D call. CDR1 is SQVTM, CDR2 ANQGSEA, per germline. The CDR3 length is 11 residues. V was trimmed by 2 bases and J by 7 bases, leaving 6 bases between them. DNA for the CDR3: TGCAGCGTTGAATTTAGGAATGAGCAGTTCTTC. It yields the protein CSVEFRNEQFF.

The J gene is TRBJ2-5, the V gene TRBV24-1; no firm D call. This CDR3 region has 15 residues. Trimming stripped 1 base from V and 3 bases from J, with 11 bases between. Germline V lookup: CDR1 KGHDR, CDR2 SFDVKD. The CDR3 nucleotides are TGTGCCACCAGTGATTTACGACGGCCGAAAGAGACCCAGTACTTC. Protein: CATSDLRRPKETQYF.

This clonotype was recorded a few times. The chain employs TRBV20-1 and TRBJ2-7; 7 bases are shared with TRBD1. The germline V gene encodes CDR1 DFQATT and CDR2 SNEGSKA (reference sequence). V shed 6 bases, J shed 5 bases, and the junction held 7 bases outside the gene matches. This CDR3 has 12 residues. The CDR3 here is CSARGKVHEQYF. The CDR3 DNA follows: TGCAGTGCCAGGGGGAAAGTTCACGAGCAGTACTTC.

This chain connects TRBV6-2 or TRBV6-3 to TRBJ2-1; tentatively, D is TRBD2 (5 bases). Per the germline V gene, CDR1 is MNHEY and CDR2 is SVGEGT. The CDR3 length is 14 residues. V dropped 1 base and J dropped 4 bases, with 8 bases sitting between them. CDR3 nucleotides: TGTGCCAGCAGTTACTTTGGGGAGTACAATGAGCAGTTCTTC. Residues: CASSYFGEYNEQFF.

The rearrangement uses TRBV10-3 and TRBJ2-7, with D unclear. Germline values: CDR1 ENHRY, CDR2 SYGVKD. The germline V and J ends were trimmed by 4 bases and 4 bases, with 5 bases remaining between them. The CDR3 runs 11 residues. The CDR3, as DNA: TGTGCCATCAGTGGGGGATACGAGCAGTACTTC. Translating it yields CAISGGYEQYF.

The rearrangement uses TRBV20-1 and TRBJ1-2; weak D call: TRBD1 (5 bases). Germline CDR1 DFQATT, CDR2 SNEGSKA (reference sequence). This CDR3 is 14 amino acids long. Trimming removed 6 bases at V and 2 bases at J, with 16 bases between. The CDR3 nucleotides are TGCAGTGCCCAGGGTCCGGGTACGAACTATGGCTACACCTTC. Encoded protein: CSAQGPGTNYGYTF.

This clonotype was detected many times. V and J are TRBV7-9 and TRBJ2-4; 9 bases match TRBD1. V was clipped by 5 bases and J by 7 bases; unmatched bases: 9. Germline CDR1 and CDR2: SEHNR and FQNEAQ (reference sequence). This CDR3 has 15 amino acids. CDR3 nucleotide sequence: TGTGCCAGCAGCCCCCCCGTACAGGGGGCGAACATTCAGTACTTC. Amino acid sequence: CASSPPVQGANIQYF.

The table lists this clonotype with a few counts. The chain joins TRBV10-3 to TRBJ2-5, with 7 bases that match TRBD1. CDR1 is ENHRY, CDR2 SYGVKD, per germline. The CDR3 is 13 residues long. J gave up 4 bases and V 5 bases, and 4 bases lay outside the gene matches. CDR3 DNA: TGTGCCATCAGTTGGGGACAGTTAGAGACCCAGTACTTC. Its protein product is CAISWGQLETQYF.